This T cell receptor (beta chain) was sequenced in a study of spatial heterogeneity in lung cancer (dated by TCRdb to the late 2010s). Background on the whole study: Beta-chain transcripts were consistently detected in greater numbers than alpha-chain transcripts, which likely reflects a higher abundance of beta-chain transcripts. TCR repertoire features were related to nonsynonymous mutation counts determined by whole-exome sequencing of tumor tissue. The study quantitatively compared TCR alpha and beta repertoires across multiple tumor regions, matched nontumor lung and blood in non-small cell lung cancer. In the raw uncorrected reads, each unique combination of TCR and UMI appeared on average more than ten times. Both alpha and beta chains were TCR-sequenced in around 230 tumor regions, approximately 67 matched nontumor lung samples and some 50 PBMC samples obtained at surgery. Broad study findings and their caveats: Additional single-cell paired TCR alpha and beta sequencing was considered necessary to confirm, at a functional level, the hypothesis that regional TCRs recognize regional mutations. Ubiquitous expanded tumor TCRs showed up in blood more often at tumor resection than at routine follow-up.

Library preparation employed 5' RACE. The data were produced on a NextSeq 500. In the TCR library protocol, a unique molecular identifier was attached to each TCR cDNA molecule so that PCR and sequencing errors could be corrected. The published analysis was carried out like this. Decombinator tools were used for TCR identification, UMI-based error correction and CDR3 extraction. Expanded TCRs were defined as those above a frequency of 2 per 1,000, corresponding to the top 1% of the tumor frequency distribution. Renyi diversity was computed with the R vegan package after each repertoire had been subsampled 100 times to 5,000 TCRs. CDR3 similarity networks were constructed using string-kernel similarity of amino acid triplets, with links drawn between CDR3s whose pairwise similarity was above 0.82. The public reads were quality trimmed at Q25 with fastp and then assembled into clones with MiXCR by TCRdb, keeping productive beta chains. CDR3 protein duplicates are merged, each entry listing the most common genes and DNA. The V and J calls, along with clone size, are taken from TCRdb and not from the paper's own processing. This sample gives tens of thousands of distinct CDR3 sequences in total; 6.5% to 9.5% of them show up just once. The top ten constitute 28% of the sample.

Inclusive of the bounding cysteine and phenylalanine, the CDR3 is 15 residues long. Only the CDR3 DNA stays, 45 bases, in frame from base 1. The germline V gene yields SGHRS for CDR1 and YFSETQ for CDR2. Germline trimming: 4 bases from V, 4 bases from J; junction bases outside gene matches: 5. A note on this clonotype: It has no known antigen specificity. Per-nucleotide qualities are absent, and no much larger clonotype sits a single base away.

The sample's time point, from its label and the paper: sample taken at primary tumor resection. Donors were around 71 patients with early-stage, untreated non-small cell lung cancer from the lung TRACERx cohort. Without any cell sorting, TCR sequencing was performed on whole RNA extracted either from tumor and nontumor lung tissue or from cryopreserved PBMC samples. Only patients with enough RNA available from two or more tumor regions were chosen for TCR sequencing. This receptor was identified in a male donor with early-stage non-small cell lung cancer. The V gene is TRBV5-1 and the J gene is TRBJ2-1; 10 middle bases align to TRBD2. Specimen: PBMCs, collected at surgery. The nucleotide sequence is TGCGCCAGCAGCCCCACTAGCGGGACTTACAATGAGCAGTTCTTC. It encodes CASSPTSGTYNEQFF.